The 2 T cell receptor beta chains presented below share a single source sample, sequenced in a study of blood T cell repertoires in COVID-19. The table came from immunoSEQ multiplex PCR; TCRdb's copy has only in-frame clones and leaves some out. Seen here are 150,000 to 200,000 clones, 85% to 95% observed once, and the top ten hold 2%. Material for sequencing was peripheral blood. The receptors were sampled from an older woman with COVID-19, enrolled during active disease.

This clone was picked up one time. The chain couples TRBV19 to TRBJ1-2; D unresolved. CDR3 size: 13 residues. Trimming cost V 7 bases and J 4 bases, with 13 bases left between them. Germline CDR1 LNHDA, CDR2 SQIVND (reference sequence). CDR3 sequence reads: CASNRAAGYGYTF. In nucleotides, the CDR3 is TGTGCCAGTAACAGAGCGGCGGGCTATGGCTACACCTTC.

This clone was picked up one time. This rearrangement joins TRBV6-6 to TRBJ1-5; TRBD1 matches at 9 bases. The CDR3 totals 16 residues. V trimming: 4 bases; J trimming: 9 bases; junction bases outside the gene matches: 13. Germline values: CDR1 MNHNY, CDR2 SVGAGI (reference sequence). CDR3 nucleotides: TGTGCCAGCAGTTCCACGACAGGGGGGGGAGTCGGGCCCCAGCATTTT. Translation gives CASSSTTGGGVGPQHF.